These T cell receptor beta chains were read from a single sample in a study of blood T cell repertoires in COVID-19. Sequencing was performed with immunoSEQ multiplex PCR; in TCRdb, only in-frame clones are kept and a portion is missing. The sample yields approximately 180,000 clones, around 85% seen once. Sample: peripheral blood. These receptor sequences come from a man aged 55 to 70 with acute or convalescent COVID-19. Each CDR3 is given with its conserved first and last residue. The D gene is left open where the match is weak. Clone size is stated in some rows and not others, as once, few, many or a class when expanded.

d_call,j_call,v_call,clone_size,cdr3_aa,cdr3_nt
TRBD2,TRBJ2-3,TRBV9,NA,CASSTFARGGLGFTDTQYF,TGTGCCAGCAGCACCTTCGCCCGGGGGGGACTAGGTTTCACAGATACGCAGTATTTT
NA,TRBJ2-5,TRBV7-8,NA,CASSLDFRGTQYF,TGTGCCAGCAGCTTAGATTTTAGGGGTACCCAGTACTTC
NA,TRBJ2-5,TRBV18,once,CASSLYSQETQYF,TGTGCCAGCTCACTTTACAGTCAAGAGACCCAGTACTTC
NA,TRBJ2-2,TRBV21-1,NA,CASSRGTGTGVLPENTGELFF,TGTGCCAGCAGCAGGGGAACCGGGACAGGGGTCCTCCCAGAGAACACCGGGGAGCTGTTTTTT
NA,TRBJ1-1,TRBV5-5,NA,CASSREGGRATEAFF,TGTGCCAGCAGCCGGGAGGGGGGAAGGGCCACTGAAGCTTTCTTT
NA,TRBJ2-1,TRBV7-7,NA,CASSPGGSSYNEQFF,TGTGCTAGCAGCCCCGGAGGAAGCTCCTACAATGAGCAGTTCTTC
NA,TRBJ2-5,TRBV30,once,CAWSVLGTQYF,TGTGCCTGGAGTGTACTAGGGACCCAGTACTTC
NA,TRBJ1-5,TRBV6-6,NA,CASSYSGENQPQHF,TGTGCCAGCAGTTACTCGGGCGAGAATCAGCCCCAGCATTTT
TRBD2,TRBJ2-4,TRBV4-1,NA,CASSQESQREYTNIQYF,TGCGCCAGCAGCCAAGAAAGTCAGCGGGAGTACACAAACATTCAGTACTTC
NA,TRBJ1-2,TRBV28,NA,CASRGGDNYGYTF,TGTGCCAGCAGAGGGGGGGATAACTATGGCTACACCTTC
NA,TRBJ1-4,TRBV9,few,CASQSGAGEKLFF,TGTGCCAGCCAGAGCGGGGCCGGTGAAAAACTGTTTTTT
TRBD1,TRBJ2-7,TRBV6-1,few,CASSERGQGYGEQYF,TGTGCCAGCAGTGAACGAGGACAGGGGTACGGCGAGCAGTACTTC
TRBD1,TRBJ2-7,TRBV9,few,CASSWGQGSYYEQYF,TGTGCCAGCAGCTGGGGACAGGGGTCCTACTACGAGCAGTACTTC
NA,TRBJ1-4,TRBV7-6,NA,CASSLEGGRVEKLFF,TGTGCCAGCAGCTTAGAAGGGGGTAGGGTTGAAAAACTGTTTTTT
NA,TRBJ2-7,TRBV6-6,NA,CASSLTDGYEQYF,TGTGCCAGCAGTCTTACAGACGGCTACGAGCAGTACTTC
NA,TRBJ2-1,TRBV9,NA,CASSGANEQFF,TGTGCCAGCAGTGGGGCGAATGAGCAGTTCTTC
TRBD1,TRBJ1-5,TRBV7-2,NA,CASSLRQGGNQPQHF,TGTGCCAGCAGCTTGAGACAGGGGGGCAATCAGCCCCAGCATTTT
TRBD2,TRBJ2-7,TRBV7-9,once,CASSSGRGTYEQYF,TGTGCCAGCAGTAGCGGGAGGGGGACCTACGAGCAGTACTTC
NA,TRBJ2-2,TRBV18,NA,CASSPLQRANTGELFF,TGTGCCAGCTCACCACTCCAGCGGGCTAACACCGGGGAGCTGTTTTTT
NA,TRBJ2-1,TRBV10-3,once,CATSGTLYNEQFF,TGTGCCACCTCCGGGACTCTCTACAATGAGCAGTTCTTC
TRBD2,TRBJ2-1,TRBV28,NA,CASSLGSSGSHEQFF,TGTGCCAGCAGTTTGGGGTCTAGCGGGAGCCATGAGCAGTTCTTC
TRBD1,TRBJ2-7,TRBV28,NA,CASLTGTGTREQYF,TGTGCCAGCTTAACCGGGACAGGGACTCGCGAGCAGTACTTC
NA,TRBJ1-4,TRBV11-2,NA,CASSLGSSATNEKLFF,TGTGCCAGCAGCTTAGGTTCTTCTGCAACTAATGAAAAACTGTTTTTT
NA,TRBJ2-2,TRBV7-9,once,CAGKGAGRGELFF,TGTGCCGGGAAGGGAGCGGGTCGCGGGGAGCTGTTTTTT
TRBD1,TRBJ2-1,TRBV6-6,NA,CASSTDRGPYNEQFF,TGTGCCAGCAGTACGGACAGGGGGCCATACAATGAGCAGTTCTTC
TRBD1,TRBJ1-2,TRBV7-8,NA,CASSSTGAGYTF,TGTGCCAGCAGCTCGACAGGGGCTGGCTACACCTTC
TRBD1,TRBJ2-7,TRBV25-1,NA,CASSDPSRTGNEQYF,TGTGCCAGCAGTGATCCTTCAAGGACAGGGAACGAGCAGTACTTC
TRBD2,TRBJ2-3,TRBV5-1,NA,CASSWREFTDTQYF,TGCGCCAGCAGCTGGCGGGAGTTCACAGATACGCAGTATTTT
TRBD1,TRBJ1-2,TRBV7-9,few,CASSRGTGESWGYTF,TGTGCCAGCAGCCGAGGGACAGGGGAATCGTGGGGCTACACCTTC
NA,TRBJ1-1,TRBV7-2,few,CASSLGQMINTEAFF,TGTGCCAGCAGCTTAGGACAGATGATAAACACTGAAGCTTTCTTT
NA,TRBJ2-7,TRBV5-1,once,CATMGGGGSYEQYF,TGCGCCACCATGGGGGGAGGGGGCTCCTACGAGCAGTACTTC
NA,TRBJ2-7,TRBV7-9,NA,CASSLDVWRSGMATKQYF,TGTGCCAGCAGCTTAGACGTCTGGCGATCCGGGATGGCTACGAAGCAGTACTTC
NA,TRBJ2-5,TRBV5-1,NA,CASKRSGAQETQYF,TGCGCCAGCAAGCGATCAGGGGCCCAAGAGACCCAGTACTTC
TRBD2,TRBJ2-3,TRBV29-1,NA,CSVRGGGDTQYF,TGCAGCGTCCGTGGGGGGGGAGATACGCAGTATTTT
NA,TRBJ2-5,TRBV30,NA,CAWSVLTGETQYF,TGTGCCTGGAGTGTACTAACGGGGGAGACCCAGTACTTC
NA,TRBJ2-2,TRBV20-1,NA,CSASKQGNTGELFF,TGCAGTGCTAGTAAACAGGGGAACACCGGGGAGCTGTTTTTT
NA,TRBJ2-2,TRBV19,NA,CASVALKGYANTGELFF,TGTGCCAGTGTGGCTTTGAAGGGGTACGCGAACACCGGGGAGCTGTTTTTT
NA,TRBJ1-2,TRBV2,NA,CASNSGQNYGYTF,TGTGCCTCCAACAGCGGGCAGAACTATGGCTACACCTTC
TRBD2,TRBJ2-2,TRBV9,once,CASSYSTSEINTGELFF,TGTGCCAGCAGTTACTCGACTAGCGAGATAAACACCGGGGAGCTGTTTTTT
TRBD1,TRBJ1-6,TRBV13,NA,CASSPGQYNSPLHF,TGTGCCAGCAGCCCGGGACAGTATAATTCACCCCTCCACTTT
TRBD1,TRBJ1-4,TRBV10-1,few,CASRDDRAVREKLFF,TGCGCCAGCAGGGACGACAGGGCGGTGAGGGAAAAACTGTTTTTT
TRBD2,TRBJ2-7,TRBV5-1,NA,CASSEGLAGGFYEQYF,TGCGCCAGCAGCGAGGGACTAGCGGGAGGATTTTACGAGCAGTACTTC
TRBD2,TRBJ2-1,TRBV7-2,NA,CASTQPGLVYQQFF,TGTGCCAGCACCCAGCCCGGACTAGTGTATCAGCAGTTCTTC
NA,TRBJ2-7,TRBV5-1,NA,CASSLKQGPSYEQYF,TGCGCCAGCAGCTTGAAACAGGGCCCGAGCTACGAGCAGTACTTC
NA,TRBJ2-1,TRBV9,few,CASSVYSGAYNEQFF,TGTGCCAGCAGCGTTTATAGCGGAGCCTACAATGAGCAGTTCTTC
NA,TRBJ1-1,TRBV2,NA,CASSASLNTEAFF,TGTGCCAGCAGTGCATCCCTGAACACTGAAGCTTTCTTT
NA,TRBJ2-7,TRBV14,NA,CASSQGLAREQYF,TGTGCCAGCAGCCAAGGGCTAGCACGCGAGCAGTACTTC
NA,TRBJ2-7,TRBV10-3,NA,CAISENEYEQYF,TGTGCCATCAGTGAGAACGAGTACGAGCAGTACTTC
NA,TRBJ1-3,TRBV6-1,NA,CASSELPGSSGNTIYF,TGTGCCAGCAGTGAATTACCGGGAAGCTCTGGAAACACCATATATTTT
NA,TRBJ1-5,TRBV24-1,NA,CATSDLGRGAHKPQHF,TGTGCCACCAGTGATTTGGGGAGGGGCGCGCATAAGCCCCAGCATTTT
TRBD2,TRBJ2-7,TRBV3-1/TRBV3-2,NA,CASSQEGLAANEQYF,TGTGCCAGCAGCCAAGAGGGACTAGCGGCCAACGAGCAGTACTTC
NA,TRBJ1-2,TRBV2,NA,CASSETSRQPSYGYTF,TGTGCCAGCAGTGAAACCTCCAGACAGCCGTCATATGGCTACACCTTC
NA,TRBJ2-5,TRBV5-6,once,CASSLGGTQYF,TGTGCCAGCAGCTTGGGCGGGACCCAGTACTTC
NA,TRBJ2-1,TRBV6-6,NA,CASRKADRTSHNEQFF,TGTGCCAGCAGAAAAGCCGACCGAACTAGCCACAATGAGCAGTTCTTC
NA,TRBJ2-7,TRBV7-9,NA,CASSQDNFYEQYF,TGTGCCAGCAGCCAGGACAACTTCTACGAGCAGTACTTC
TRBD2,TRBJ2-3,TRBV3-1/TRBV3-2,NA,CASSQGAGDTQYF,TGTGCCAGCAGCCAAGGAGCGGGGGATACGCAGTATTTT
TRBD2,TRBJ2-2,TRBV7-6,NA,CASSRSGRVKGELFF,TGTGCCAGCAGCCGAAGCGGGAGGGTAAAGGGGGAGCTGTTTTTT
NA,TRBJ1-5,TRBV4-2,NA,CASSQEVGANQPQHF,TGTGCCAGCAGCCAAGAAGTCGGAGCCAATCAGCCCCAGCATTTT
NA,TRBJ1-2,TRBV2,NA,CASKGDLFGYTF,TGTGCCAGCAAAGGGGACTTGTTTGGCTACACCTTC
NA,TRBJ1-1,TRBV12-3/TRBV12-4,NA,CASSTTGGTEAFF,TGTGCCAGCAGTACCACGGGGGGAACTGAAGCTTTCTTT